The 27 T cell receptor beta chains presented below share a single source sample, sequenced in a study of Ad26.COV2.S vaccination and SARS-CoV-2 variants. Profiling relied on immunoSEQ multiplex PCR, and the TCRdb table lists in-frame clones only, not all of them. The sample lists hundreds of thousands of clones; roughly 87% were seen once. The treatment is: 19 received Ad26.COV2.S at low or high dose, single or two shots; 5 received placebo; per-sample allocation not given. Material that was analyzed had been drawn on day 63 after the first vaccine or placebo injection. The sample in question was peripheral blood, obtained in a trial of Ad26.COV2.S vaccine versus placebo. The receptors were sampled from a person aged 18-60 years who received the Ad26.COV2.S COVID-19 vaccine or a placebo.

The chain couples TRBV21-1 to TRBJ1-3; the D call in the table, TRBD1, was not verified against the DNA. TRBV21-1 is marked as a pseudogene. CDR3 size: 17 residues. The CDR3 region is CASSKRDRLYSGNTIYF. CDR3 coding DNA: TGTGCCAGCAGCAAGCGGGACAGGTTATACTCTGGAAACACCATATATTTT.

The chain has TRBV18 and TRBJ1-2, with 8 bases lining up with TRBD1. V lost 4 bases, J lost 8 bases, and 18 bases stayed unmatched. The CDR3 has 17 amino acids. Germline CDR1 and CDR2: KGHSH and LQKENI. The chain's CDR3 is CASSRADRASRFGGYTF. In DNA, the CDR3 is TGTGCCAGCTCACGAGCGGACAGGGCGTCCCGATTTGGGGGCTACACCTTC.

This chain uses TRBV29-1 with TRBJ2-7; 12 nucleotides agree with TRBD2. Losses at the gene ends were 1 base for V and 7 bases for J; bases not matched to a gene: 8. CDR3 length: 15 amino acids. Germline assignment: CDR1 SQVTM and CDR2 ANQGSEA. CDR3 coding DNA: TGCAGCGTTGAAGGACTAGCGGGGGCCCACGGGGAGCAGTACTTC. It specifies CSVEGLAGAHGEQYF.

The rearrangement joins TRBV30 to TRBJ1-5, with D possibly being TRBD1 (6 bases). The CDR3 length is 14 residues. The ends were cut back, 1 base at V and 4 bases at J, with 11 bases in the middle. Germline loops: CDR1 GTSNPN, CDR2 SVGIG (reference sequence). The CDR3 reads CAWSETGNNQPQHF. CDR3 DNA: TGTGCCTGGAGTGAAACAGGGAATAATCAGCCCCAGCATTTT.

As DNA, the CDR3 is TGTGCCAGCAGTCCCCGGGACCGCGGGGTCACCGGGGAGCTGTTTTTT. This sequence encodes CASSPRDRGVTGELFF. The chain recombines TRBV28 with TRBJ2-2; D might be TRBD2 (6 bases). CDR1 is MDHEN, CDR2 SYDVKM, per germline. The CDR3 consists of 16 residues. Trimming left V 5 bases short and J 4 bases short, with 17 bases between.

This chain links TRBV15 with TRBJ1-2, with D hard to call. Deletions cut 0 bases from V and 0 bases from J, with 11 bases between. There are 16 residues in the CDR3. Germline V gives CDR1 LNHNV, CDR2 YYDKDF (reference sequence). In DNA form, the CDR3 reads TGTGCCACCAGCAGAGATTCCGGCATCTCTAACTATGGCTACACCTTC. Translated, it gives CATSRDSGISNYGYTF.

Worth noting for this clone: The identical CDR3 is also encoded by other nucleotide sequences in the sample. The chain recombines TRBV5-1 with TRBJ1-5; D unresolved. The CDR3 is made up of 13 amino acids. CDR1 SGHRS and CDR2 YFSETQ come from the germline V gene. V was cut by 3 bases and J by 4 bases, with 8 bases left in between. CDR3 nucleotides: TGCGCCAGCAGCTCTGACGGGAATCAGCCCCAGCATTTT. Its translation: CASSSDGNQPQHF. The full variable domain, in which reference TRBV5-1 and TRBJ1-5 provide the parts outside the CDR3, is KAGVTQTPRYLIKTRGQQVTLSCSPISGHRSVSWYQQTPGQGLQFLFEYFSETQRNKGNFPGRFSGRQFSNSRSEMNVSTLELGDSALYLCASSSDGNQPQHFGDGTRLSIL.

A single count supports this clone. This sequence joins TRBV6-5 and TRBJ2-3; no definite D call. V lost 6 bases and J lost 0, with 10 bases in between. Germline CDR1 reads MNHEY; CDR2 reads SVGAGI. This CDR3 comprises 14 residues. DNA for the CDR3: TGTGCCAGCAGATTAGCTACTAGCACAGATACGCAGTATTTT. The encoded protein is CASRLATSTDTQYF.

The rearrangement joins TRBV9 to TRBJ2-2; TRBD1 might be the D (6 bases). Between the trimmed V and J ends, which lost 9 bases and 7 bases, there was a span of 19 bases. CDR1 SGDLS and CDR2 YYNGEE come from the germline V gene. The CDR3 is made up of 14 amino acids. The CDR3 DNA follows: TGTGCCACCTCCACCGGATGGGGGCACGGGGAGCTGTTTTTT. Residues: CATSTGWGHGELFF.

The chain combines TRBV6-4 with TRBJ1-1; 11 nucleotides agree with TRBD1. Unmatched junction bases numbered 12, after V lost 2 bases and J lost 4 bases. The CDR3 covers 18 residues. Germline V lookup: CDR1 MRHNA, CDR2 SNTAGT. CDR3 in amino acids: CASSDPRDRGNWGTEAFF. CDR3 in DNA: TGTGCCAGCAGTGACCCCCGGGACAGGGGGAACTGGGGCACTGAAGCTTTCTTT.

This clone appeared once. The chain is built from TRBV14 and TRBJ2-1, with 7 nucleotides matching TRBD1. J was trimmed by 12 bases and V by 1 base; bases with no gene match: 6. The germline CDR1 and CDR2 sequences are SGHDN and FVKESK. The CDR3 has 13 amino acids. DNA for the CDR3: TGTGCCAGCAGCCAAGCAACAGGGGAAGGGCAGTTCTTC. It yields the protein CASSQATGEGQFF. The full variable domain, in which reference TRBV14 and TRBJ2-1 provide the parts outside the CDR3, is EAGVTQFPSHSVIEKGQTVTLRCDPISGHDNLYWYRRVMGKEIKFLLHFVKESKQDESGMPNNRFLAERTGGTYSTLKVQPAELEDSGVYFCASSQATGEGQFFGPGTRLTVL.

The rearrangement links TRBV29-1 to TRBJ2-7, with D tentatively TRBD1 (6 bases). The CDR3 totals 13 residues. The germline V and J ends were trimmed by 6 bases and 1 base, with 13 bases remaining between them. The germline CDR1 and CDR2 sequences are SQVTM and ANQGSEA. The CDR3 here is CSVGRDTSYEQYF. In nucleotides, the CDR3 is TGCAGCGTGGGTCGGGACACATCCTACGAGCAGTACTTC.

The V and J genes are TRBV7-9 and TRBJ2-5; 8 bases agree with TRBD1. The germline V gene has CDR1 SEHNR and CDR2 FQNEAQ (reference sequence). With 5 bases clipped from V and 5 bases from J, the junction kept 10 bases outside the gene matches. The CDR3 covers 15 residues. In DNA, the CDR3 is TGTGCCAGCAGCCAGGGACAGGTCGGGTGGGAGACCCAGTACTTC. Its translation is CASSQGQVGWETQYF.

This clone has only one observation. The rearrangement joins TRBV28 to TRBJ2-5; D might be TRBD1 (6 bases). This CDR3 spans 13 amino acids. Germline values: CDR1 MDHEN, CDR2 SYDVKM. Deletions cut 8 bases from V and 0 bases from J, with 10 bases between. This chain's CDR3 is CASCTGYQETQYF. The DNA of the CDR3 is TGTGCCAGCTGTACAGGGTACCAAGAGACCCAGTACTTC.

V gene TRBV7-3 combines with J gene TRBJ2-3, with TRBD2 identical over 10 bases. From germline, CDR1 is SGHTA and CDR2 FQGTGA. This CDR3 is built from 16 residues. V was clipped by 1 base and J by 7 bases; unmatched bases: 8. In DNA, the CDR3 is TGTGCCAGCAGCTTAATTCCTAGCGGGAGTCCTCATACGCAGTATTTT. This codes for CASSLIPSGSPHTQYF.

The V call is TRBV4-3, the J call TRBJ1-2; perhaps TRBD1 as D (5 bases). Germline V gives CDR1 LGHNA, CDR2 YSLEER. V was trimmed by 1 base and J by 3 bases, leaving 9 bases between them. CDR3 size: 14 residues. CDR3 sequence: CASSQAEQDYGYTF. DNA of the CDR3: TGCGCCAGCAGCCAAGCGGAACAGGACTATGGCTACACCTTC.

This chain uses TRBV29-1 with TRBJ2-7, with 9 bases aligning to TRBD2. V trimming: 4 bases; J trimming: 2 bases; junction bases outside the gene matches: 3. CDR1 is SQVTM, CDR2 ANQGSEA, per germline. This CDR3 has 13 residues. CDR3 sequence reads: CSVVASGTYEQYV. CDR3 sequence (DNA): TGCAGCGTTGTGGCTAGCGGGACCTACGAGCAGTACGTC.

The chain joins TRBV18 to TRBJ1-1, with D possibly being TRBD1 (5 bases). Germline CDR1 reads KGHSH; CDR2 reads LQKENI. The V end was cut by 6 bases, the J end by 5 bases, with 13 bases between. This CDR3 has 13 amino acids. CDR3 nucleotide sequence: TGTGCCAGCTCCAATGGGGGGGAGACTGAAGCTTTCTTT. Its translation: CASSNGGETEAFF.

The chain has TRBV11-3 and TRBJ2-5; D is unclear. The germline V gene has CDR1 SGHNT and CDR2 YENEEA. Trimming shortened V by 1 base and J by 4 bases, and 7 bases separated the two germline ends. CDR3 length: 13 amino acids. CDR3 residues: CASSLGLRETQYF. DNA of the CDR3: TGTGCCAGCAGCTTAGGCCTCCGAGAGACCCAGTACTTC.

For this clone: A read error may produce the germline difference seen at one junction end. The rearrangement joins TRBV2 to TRBJ2-1; D not resolved. Germline-derived CDR1 and CDR2 are SNHLY and FYNNEI. This CDR3 has 15 residues. Written as DNA, the CDR3 is TGTGCCAGCAGCGAAGCTTTAGGCTCCTACAATGAGCAGTTCTTC. Translation: CASSEALGSYNEQFF. The whole variable domain, filled in from reference TRBV2 and TRBJ2-1, reads EPEVTQTPSHQVTQMGQEVILRCVPISNHLYFYWYRQILGQKVEFLVSFYNNEISEKSEIFDDQFSVERPDGSNFTLKIRSTKLEDSAMYFCASSEALGSYNEQFFGPGTRLTVL.

The chain recombines TRBV25-1 with TRBJ2-1, with 9 nucleotides matching TRBD2. The junction had 6 bases not matched to a gene; V was cut back by 2 bases and J by 7 bases. From germline, CDR1 is MGHDK and CDR2 SYGVNS. This CDR3 comprises 15 residues. The CDR3 DNA sequence: TGTGCCAGCAGTGAAGGGGTCCTAGCGGGAAATGAGCAGTTCTTC. It codes for CASSEGVLAGNEQFF.

This clone was counted between two and nine times. This sequence joins TRBV21-1 and TRBJ2-7; no DNA check was done on the table's D call, TRBD2. TRBV21-1 counts as a pseudogene. This CDR3 comprises 16 residues. The CDR3 nucleotides are TGTGCCAGCAGCAAAGCTGGGCGGGAGGGCTCCTACGAGCAGTACGTC. The encoded protein is CASSKAGREGSYEQYV.

This chain connects TRBV20-1 to TRBJ1-5; D might be TRBD1 (6 bases). Germline loops: CDR1 DFQATT, CDR2 SNEGSKA (reference sequence). This CDR3 region has 15 residues. Trimming took off 3 bases at V and 5 bases at J, with 17 bases between the two ends. The CDR3 bases are TGCAGTGCTAGTCCGTTGGGGACACCGGATCAGCCCCAGCATTTT. It specifies CSASPLGTPDQPQHF.

The chain uses TRBV2 and TRBJ2-7; 9 bases fit TRBD2. Looked up from germline, CDR1 is SNHLY and CDR2 is FYNNEI. The CDR3 covers 14 residues. V trimming: 8 bases; J trimming: 2 bases; junction bases outside the gene matches: 7. As DNA, the CDR3 is TGTGCCAGCTTTTGGGGCGGGAGGGCCTACGAGCAGTACGTC. Translating it yields CASFWGGRAYEQYV.

The genes are TRBV19 and TRBJ1-1; 8 positions agree with TRBD1. The germline V gene encodes CDR1 LNHDA and CDR2 SQIVND (reference sequence). This CDR3 contains 15 residues. V was pared by 3 bases and J by 0 bases, with 3 bases of the junction left unmatched. In DNA form, the CDR3 reads TGTGCCAGTAGTATCGGGACAGGCGTGAACACTGAAGCTTTCTTT. Translating it yields CASSIGTGVNTEAFF.

The chain recombines TRBV14 with TRBJ2-7; D unresolved. The CDR3 extends over 12 amino acids. Per the germline V gene, CDR1 is SGHDN and CDR2 is FVKESK. V shed 0 bases and J shed 9 bases, with 9 bases lying between them. The CDR3 is CASSQDGHGQYV. The CDR3 coding sequence is TGTGCCAGCAGCCAAGATGGCCATGGGCAGTACGTC.

The chain's CDR3 is CASNPGQRDSETQYF. In DNA form, the CDR3 reads TGTGCCAGCAACCCGGGACAGCGGGACTCAGAGACCCAGTACTTC. V gene TRBV6-2 or TRBV6-3 combines with J gene TRBJ2-5; D possibly uses TRBD1 or TRBD2 (7 bases each). The V end lost 7 bases, the J end lost 4 bases, and 19 bases lay between the germline ends. Per the germline V gene, CDR1 is MNHEY and CDR2 is SVGEGT. This CDR3 is built from 15 residues.